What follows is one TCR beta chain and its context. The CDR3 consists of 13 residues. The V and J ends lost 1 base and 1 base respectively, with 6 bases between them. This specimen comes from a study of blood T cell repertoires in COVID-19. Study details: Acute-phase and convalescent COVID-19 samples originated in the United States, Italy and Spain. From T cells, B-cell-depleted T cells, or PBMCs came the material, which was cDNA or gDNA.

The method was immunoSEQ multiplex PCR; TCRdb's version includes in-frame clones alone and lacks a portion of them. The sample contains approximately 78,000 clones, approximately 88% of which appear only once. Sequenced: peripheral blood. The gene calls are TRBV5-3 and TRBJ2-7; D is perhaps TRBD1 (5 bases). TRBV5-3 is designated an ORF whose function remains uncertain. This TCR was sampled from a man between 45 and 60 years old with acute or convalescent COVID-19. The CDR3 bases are TGTGCCAGAAGCTTGCAGGGTTCCTACGAGCAGTACTTC. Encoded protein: CARSLQGSYEQYF.